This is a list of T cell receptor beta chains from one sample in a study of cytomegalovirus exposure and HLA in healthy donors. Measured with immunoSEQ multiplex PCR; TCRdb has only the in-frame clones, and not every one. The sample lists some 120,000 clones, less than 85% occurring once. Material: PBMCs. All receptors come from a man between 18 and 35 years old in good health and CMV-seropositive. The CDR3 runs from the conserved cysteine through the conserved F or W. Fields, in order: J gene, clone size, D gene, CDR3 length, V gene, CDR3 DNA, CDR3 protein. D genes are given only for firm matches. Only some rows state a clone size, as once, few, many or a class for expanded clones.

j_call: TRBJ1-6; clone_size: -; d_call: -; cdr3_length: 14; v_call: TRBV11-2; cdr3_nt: TGTGCCAGCAGCTTAGGTCTGGGCAATTCACCCCTCCACTTT; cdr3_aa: CASSLGLGNSPLHF
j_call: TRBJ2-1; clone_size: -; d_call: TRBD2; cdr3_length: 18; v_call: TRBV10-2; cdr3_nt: TGCGCCAGCAGCCCCCAGCGGGGGCCTTTAATCTCCTACAATGAGCAGTTCTTC; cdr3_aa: CASSPQRGPLISYNEQFF
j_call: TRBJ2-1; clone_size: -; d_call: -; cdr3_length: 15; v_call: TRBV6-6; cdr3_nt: TGTGCCAGCAGTTACGTGCAGGGGTCCTACAATGAGCAGTTCTTC; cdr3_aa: CASSYVQGSYNEQFF
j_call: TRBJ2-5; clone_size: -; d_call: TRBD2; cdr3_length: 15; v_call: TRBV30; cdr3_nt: TGTGCCTGGACCCACCCCTTAGCGGGGAGAGAGACCCAGTACTTC; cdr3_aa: CAWTHPLAGRETQYF
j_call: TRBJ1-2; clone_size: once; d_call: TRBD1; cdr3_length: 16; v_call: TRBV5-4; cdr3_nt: TGTGCCAGCAGCGGAACGCCGGACAGGGTTATATATGGCTACACCTTC; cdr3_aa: CASSGTPDRVIYGYTF
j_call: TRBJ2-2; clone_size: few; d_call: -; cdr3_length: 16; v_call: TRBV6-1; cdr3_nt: TGTGCCAGCAGTGGCGTTGGGGGGGCCGGCACCGGGGAGCTGTTTTTT; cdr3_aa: CASSGVGGAGTGELFF
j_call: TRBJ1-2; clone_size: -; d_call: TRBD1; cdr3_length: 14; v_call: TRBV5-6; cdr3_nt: TGTGCCAGCAGCTTGATGGACAGGGACTATGGCTACACCTTC; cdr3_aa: CASSLMDRDYGYTF
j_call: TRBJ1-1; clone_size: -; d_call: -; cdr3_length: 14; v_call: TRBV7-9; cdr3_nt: TGTGCCAGCAGCTTCGACAGAACGGTCCCTGAAGCTTTCTTT; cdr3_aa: CASSFDRTVPEAFF
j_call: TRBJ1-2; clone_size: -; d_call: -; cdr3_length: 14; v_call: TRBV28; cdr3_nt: TGTGCCAGCAGTTTAACGCAGGGGAACTATGGCTACACCTTC; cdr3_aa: CASSLTQGNYGYTF
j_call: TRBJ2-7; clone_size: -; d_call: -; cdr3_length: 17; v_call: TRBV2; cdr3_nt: TGTGCCAGCACCGGGGTAACGGGACACCAGAGCTCCTACGAGCAGTACTTC; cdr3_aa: CASTGVTGHQSSYEQYF
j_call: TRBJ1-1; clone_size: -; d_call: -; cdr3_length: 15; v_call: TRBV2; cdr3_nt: TGTGCCAGCAGGCAGCTTTCGGGGATGAACACTGAAGCTTTCTTT; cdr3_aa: CASRQLSGMNTEAFF
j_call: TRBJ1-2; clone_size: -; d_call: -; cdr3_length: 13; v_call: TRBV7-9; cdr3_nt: TGTGCCAGCAGCCCCACAATTTTGTTGGGCTACACCTTC; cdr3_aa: CASSPTILLGYTF
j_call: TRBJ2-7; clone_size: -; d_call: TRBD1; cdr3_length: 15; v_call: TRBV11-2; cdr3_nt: TGTGCCAGCAGCTTCGAGGACAGGTCAACCTACGAGCAGTACTTC; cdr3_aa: CASSFEDRSTYEQYF
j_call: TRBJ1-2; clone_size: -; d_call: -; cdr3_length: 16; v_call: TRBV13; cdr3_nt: TGTGCCAGCAGCTTAGGCCTAGACAGCTCCAACTATGGCTACACCTTC; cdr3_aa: CASSLGLDSSNYGYTF
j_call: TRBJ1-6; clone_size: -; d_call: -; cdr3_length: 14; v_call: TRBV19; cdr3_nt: TGTGCCAGTAGTATACAGGGAAAAAATTCACCCCTCCACTTT; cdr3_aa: CASSIQGKNSPLHF
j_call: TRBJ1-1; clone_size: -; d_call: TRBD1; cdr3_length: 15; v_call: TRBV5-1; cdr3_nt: TGCGCCAGCAGCACTGACAGGGGGTTGGACACTGAAGCTTTCTTT; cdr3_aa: CASSTDRGLDTEAFF
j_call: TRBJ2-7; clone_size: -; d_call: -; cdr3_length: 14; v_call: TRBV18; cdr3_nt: TGTGCCAGCTCACGATACCGGGACAACTACGAGCAGTACTTC; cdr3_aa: CASSRYRDNYEQYF
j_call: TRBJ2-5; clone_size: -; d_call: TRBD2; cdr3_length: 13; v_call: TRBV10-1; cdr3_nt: TGCGCCACCTCCGGGGGGGCCGAAGAGACCCAGTACTTC; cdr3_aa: CATSGGAEETQYF
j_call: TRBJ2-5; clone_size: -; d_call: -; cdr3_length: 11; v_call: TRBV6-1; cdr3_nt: TGTGCCGGTCAGGGAATGGAGACCCAGTACTTC; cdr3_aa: CAGQGMETQYF
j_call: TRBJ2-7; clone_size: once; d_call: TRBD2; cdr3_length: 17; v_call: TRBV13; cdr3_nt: TGTGCCAGCAGCCCAAGGTGGAGCGGGGTCTTATCCTACGAGCAGTACTTC; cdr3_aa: CASSPRWSGVLSYEQYF
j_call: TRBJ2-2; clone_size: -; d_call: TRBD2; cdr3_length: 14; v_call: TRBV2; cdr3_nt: TGTGCCAGCAGAACCGGGACTATTCCCGGGGAGCTGTTTTTT; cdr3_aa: CASRTGTIPGELFF
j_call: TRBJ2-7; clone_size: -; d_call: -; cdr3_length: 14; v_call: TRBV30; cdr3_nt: TGTGCCTGGAGTGGGGGCCGGCTAGGCTACGAGCAGTACTTC; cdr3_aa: CAWSGGRLGYEQYF
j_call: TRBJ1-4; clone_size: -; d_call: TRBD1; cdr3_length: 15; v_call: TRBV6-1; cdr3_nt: TGTGCCAGCAGAGGACAGGGTAGTGGTAATGAAAAACTGTTTTTT; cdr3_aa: CASRGQGSGNEKLFF
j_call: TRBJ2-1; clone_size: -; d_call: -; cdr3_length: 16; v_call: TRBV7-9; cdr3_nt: TGTGCCAGCAGCTTAGAGTTTTTGGGGGCGGACAATGAGCAGTTCTTC; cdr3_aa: CASSLEFLGADNEQFF
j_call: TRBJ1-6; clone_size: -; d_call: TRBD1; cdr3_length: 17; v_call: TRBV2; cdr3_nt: TGTGCCAGCAGTGGTCCCCGCGGGACAGGGGGTGAGGAACCCCTCCACTTT; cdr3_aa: CASSGPRGTGGEEPLHF
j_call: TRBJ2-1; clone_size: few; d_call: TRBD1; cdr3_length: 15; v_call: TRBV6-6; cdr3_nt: TGTGCCAGCAACTCCGACAGGGGGCTACGCAATGAGCAGTTCTTC; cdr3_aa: CASNSDRGLRNEQFF
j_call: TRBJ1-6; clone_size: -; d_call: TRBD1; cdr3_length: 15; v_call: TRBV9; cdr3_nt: TGTGCCAGCAGCAGCAAGTGGGGACAGGGTTCACCCCTCCACTTT; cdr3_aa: CASSSKWGQGSPLHF
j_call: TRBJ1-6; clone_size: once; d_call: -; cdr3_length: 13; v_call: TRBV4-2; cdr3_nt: TGTGCCAGCAGCCAAGTCACAGAGAGCACCCTCCACTTT; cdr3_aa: CASSQVTESTLHF
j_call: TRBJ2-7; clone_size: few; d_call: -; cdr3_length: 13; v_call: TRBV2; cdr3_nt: TGTGCCAGCAGTGAAGGCAGTTACTACGAGCAGTACTTC; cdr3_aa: CASSEGSYYEQYF
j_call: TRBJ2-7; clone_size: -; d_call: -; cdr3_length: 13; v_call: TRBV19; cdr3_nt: TGTGCCAGTAGTGGGGGCCAAGGCTACGAGCAGTACTTC; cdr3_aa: CASSGGQGYEQYF
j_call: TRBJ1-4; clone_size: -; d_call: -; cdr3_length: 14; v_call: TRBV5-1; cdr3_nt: TGCGCCAGCAGCGGAGGTGGTACTAATGAAAAACTGTTTTTT; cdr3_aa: CASSGGGTNEKLFF
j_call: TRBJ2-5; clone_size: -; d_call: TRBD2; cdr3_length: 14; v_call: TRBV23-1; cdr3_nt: TGCGCCAGCCGGACTGGGACTAGCGACGAGACCCAGTACTTC; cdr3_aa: CASRTGTSDETQYF
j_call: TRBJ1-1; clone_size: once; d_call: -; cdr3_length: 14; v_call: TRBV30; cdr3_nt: TGTGCCTGGAGGCCCGAGGGGGGGTTGACTGAAGCTTTCTTT; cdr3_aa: CAWRPEGGLTEAFF
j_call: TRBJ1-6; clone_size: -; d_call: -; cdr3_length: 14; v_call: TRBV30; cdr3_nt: TGTGCCTGGACCCCAGGATCGACCCATTCACCCCTCCACTTT; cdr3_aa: CAWTPGSTHSPLHF
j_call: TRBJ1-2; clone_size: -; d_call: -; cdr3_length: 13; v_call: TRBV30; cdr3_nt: TGTGCCTGGGCAGGGGTGGTGAGACGTGGCTACACCTTC; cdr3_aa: CAWAGVVRRGYTF
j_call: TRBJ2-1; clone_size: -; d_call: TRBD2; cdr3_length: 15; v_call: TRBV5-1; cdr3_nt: TGCGCCAGCAGCTTTGGGGGAGCGGGGAGGAATGAGCAGTTCTTC; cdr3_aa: CASSFGGAGRNEQFF
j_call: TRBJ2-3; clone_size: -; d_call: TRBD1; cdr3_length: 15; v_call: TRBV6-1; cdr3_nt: TGTGCCAGCAGTGGGGTGACAGGGTGGACAGATACGCAGTATTTT; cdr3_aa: CASSGVTGWTDTQYF
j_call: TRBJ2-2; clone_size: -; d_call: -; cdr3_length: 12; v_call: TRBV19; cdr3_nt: TGTGCCAGCGGGTGGCCACCCGGGGAGCTGTTTTTT; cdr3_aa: CASGWPPGELFF
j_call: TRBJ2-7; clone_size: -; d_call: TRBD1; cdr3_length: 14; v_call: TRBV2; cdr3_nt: TGTGCCAGCACCCCATGGGACAGCAACTACGAGCAGTACTTC; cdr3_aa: CASTPWDSNYEQYF
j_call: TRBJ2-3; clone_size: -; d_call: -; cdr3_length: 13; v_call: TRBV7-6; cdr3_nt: TGTGCCAGCAGCTTACCGGCTAGCAGTACGCAGTATTTT; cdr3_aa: CASSLPASSTQYF
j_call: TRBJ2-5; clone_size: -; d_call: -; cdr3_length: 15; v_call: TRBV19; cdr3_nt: TGTGCCAGTAGTGTCCTACTCCTCGAAAAAGAGACCCAGTACTTC; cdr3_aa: CASSVLLLEKETQYF
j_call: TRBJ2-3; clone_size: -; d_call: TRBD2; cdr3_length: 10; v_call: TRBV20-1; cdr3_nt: TGCAGTGCCGCCGGGAGGGGGCAGTATTTT; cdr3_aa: CSAAGRGQYF
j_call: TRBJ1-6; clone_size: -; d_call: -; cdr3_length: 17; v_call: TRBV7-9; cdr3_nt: TGTGCCAGCAGCCCCACCGAGGAGAGCTCCTATAATTCACCCCTCCACTTT; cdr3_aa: CASSPTEESSYNSPLHF
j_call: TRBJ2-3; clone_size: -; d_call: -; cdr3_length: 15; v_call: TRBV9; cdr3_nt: TGTGCCAGCAGCGTGACTAGGCTCAGCACAGATACGCAGTATTTT; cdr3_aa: CASSVTRLSTDTQYF
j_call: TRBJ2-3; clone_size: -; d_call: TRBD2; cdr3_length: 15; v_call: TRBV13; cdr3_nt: TGTGCCAGCAGCCTGGGACTAGAGAGCACAGATACGCAGTATTTT; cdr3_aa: CASSLGLESTDTQYF
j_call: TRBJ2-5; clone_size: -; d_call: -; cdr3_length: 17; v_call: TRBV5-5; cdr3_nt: TGTGCCAGCAGCTTGGAGGTGGCGGAATGGTCGTGGGAGACCCAGTACTTC; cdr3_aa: CASSLEVAEWSWETQYF
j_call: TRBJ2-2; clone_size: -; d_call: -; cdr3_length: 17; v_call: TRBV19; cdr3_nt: TGTGCCAGTAACCCCGGGCGGGGCTTCCCGAACACCGGGGAGCTGTTTTTT; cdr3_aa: CASNPGRGFPNTGELFF
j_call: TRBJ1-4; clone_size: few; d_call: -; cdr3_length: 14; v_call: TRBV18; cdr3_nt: TGTGCCAGCTCACCCGCCCGACAGAATGAAAAACTGTTTTTT; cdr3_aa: CASSPARQNEKLFF
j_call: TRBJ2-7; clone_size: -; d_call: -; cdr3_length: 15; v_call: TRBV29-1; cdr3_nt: TGCAGCGTTGGGGCCACAGGTCTGAGCTCCTACGAGCAGTACTTC; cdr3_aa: CSVGATGLSSYEQYF
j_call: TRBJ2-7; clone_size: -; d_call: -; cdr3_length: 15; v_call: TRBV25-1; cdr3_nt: TGTGCCAGCAGTGGCCCTCCAGGGCTTTCCTACGAGCAGTACTTC; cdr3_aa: CASSGPPGLSYEQYF
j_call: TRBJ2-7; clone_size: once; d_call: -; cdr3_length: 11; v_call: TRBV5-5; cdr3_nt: TGTGCCACGGACAATGCCTACGAGCAGTACTTC; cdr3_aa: CATDNAYEQYF
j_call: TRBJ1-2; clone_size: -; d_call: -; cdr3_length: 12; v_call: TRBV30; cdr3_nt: TGTGCCCCCCTTCGAGGAATTTTCGGCTACACCTTC; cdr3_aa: CAPLRGIFGYTF
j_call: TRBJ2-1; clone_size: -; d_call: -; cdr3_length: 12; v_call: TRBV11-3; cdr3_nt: TGTGCCAGCAGCTTAGGTCCCCAGGAGCAGTTCTTC; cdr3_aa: CASSLGPQEQFF
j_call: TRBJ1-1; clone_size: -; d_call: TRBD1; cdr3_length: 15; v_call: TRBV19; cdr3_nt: TGTGCCAGTAGTTGGACAGGGGGAACGGGAACTGAAGCTTTCTTT; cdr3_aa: CASSWTGGTGTEAFF
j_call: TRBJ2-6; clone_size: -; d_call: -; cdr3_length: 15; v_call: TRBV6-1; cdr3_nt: TGTGCCAGCAGGGTACAGGTCTCTGGGGCCAACGTCCTGACTTTC; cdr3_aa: CASRVQVSGANVLTF
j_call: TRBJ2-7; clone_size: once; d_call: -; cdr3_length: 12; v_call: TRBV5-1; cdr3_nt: TGCGCCAGCAGCGGCAGGGACTACGAGCAGTACTTC; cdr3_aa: CASSGRDYEQYF
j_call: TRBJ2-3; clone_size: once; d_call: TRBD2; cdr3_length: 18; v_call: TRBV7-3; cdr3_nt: TGTGCCAGCAGCTTAACCGGGGGGGCCGGTCAACCCACAGATACGCAGTATTTT; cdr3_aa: CASSLTGGAGQPTDTQYF
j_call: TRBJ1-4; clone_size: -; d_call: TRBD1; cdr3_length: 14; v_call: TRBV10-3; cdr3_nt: TGTGCCATCAGTGAGACAGGGGGCCTAGAAAAACTGTTTTTT; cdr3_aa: CAISETGGLEKLFF
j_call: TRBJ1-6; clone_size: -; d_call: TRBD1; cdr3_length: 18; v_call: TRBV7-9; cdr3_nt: TGTGCCAGCAGCTTAGCCGTAAAAGGGACAGGGGGGAATTCACCCCTCCACTTT; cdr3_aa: CASSLAVKGTGGNSPLHF
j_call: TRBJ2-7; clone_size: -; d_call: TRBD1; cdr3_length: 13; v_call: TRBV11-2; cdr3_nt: TGTGCCAGCAGCTTCCCAGGGGGCTACGAGCAGTACTTC; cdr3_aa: CASSFPGGYEQYF